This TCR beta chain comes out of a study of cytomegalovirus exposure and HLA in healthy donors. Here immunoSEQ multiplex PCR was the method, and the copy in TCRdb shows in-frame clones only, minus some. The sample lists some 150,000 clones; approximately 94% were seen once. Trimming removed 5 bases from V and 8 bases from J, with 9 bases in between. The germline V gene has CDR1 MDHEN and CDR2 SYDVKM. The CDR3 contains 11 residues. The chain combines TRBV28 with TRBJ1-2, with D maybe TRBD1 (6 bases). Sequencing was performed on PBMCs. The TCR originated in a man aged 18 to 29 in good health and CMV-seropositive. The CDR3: CASSTGFGYTF. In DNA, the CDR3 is TGTGCCAGCAGTACAGGGTTCGGCTACACCTTC.